What follows are 2 T cell receptor beta chains derived from one specimen sequenced in a study of blood T cell repertoires in COVID-19. Libraries were prepared by immunoSEQ multiplex PCR; TCRdb keeps only in-frame clonotypes and omits some of them. The sample lists roughly 120,000 clones, around four fifths occurring once. The sequenced sample was peripheral blood. Every receptor here comes from a woman in her sixties with acute or convalescent COVID-19.

The chain employs TRBV11-3 and TRBJ2-3; the match to TRBD2 covers 8 bases. Germline CDR1 SGHNT, CDR2 YENEEA. The J segment lost 5 bases and the V segment lost 1 base, leaving 5 bases of the junction unmatched. The CDR3 spans 15 residues. The CDR3 loop is CASSLAGGRGDTQYF. DNA for the CDR3: TGTGCCAGCAGCTTAGCGGGAGGGAGAGGAGATACGCAGTATTTT.

V gene TRBV19 combines with J gene TRBJ2-2, with TRBD1 matching over 7 bases. Trimming at V came to 5 bases and at J to 7 bases, leaving 7 bases not matched to a gene. The CDR3 contains 14 residues. Per germline, CDR1 LNHDA and CDR2 SQIVND (reference sequence). CDR3 in DNA: TGTGCCAGTAGTCAACAGGGGACGTACGGGGAGCTGTTTTTT. Protein product: CASSQQGTYGELFF.